This is a list of T cell receptor beta chains from one sample in a study of metastatic and nonmetastatic thyroid tumors. TCRdb reassembled clones from the PCR reads with MiXCR. The table records thousands of clones, approximately 31% of them present only once. Sequencing used tumor tissue. These receptors all come from a female donor with papillary thyroid cancer or a benign thyroid nodule (not recorded which). Some clones in this sample may be carry-over from other donors' samples. Each CDR3 is given without its conserved first and last residue.

j_gene	v_gene	CDR3aa
TRBJ1-1	TRBV4-2	ASSQDSARDTEAF
TRBJ2-5	TRBV2	ASSGRTTSGETQY
TRBJ2-5	TRBV12-3/TRBV12-4	ASSRIAGDYKETQY
TRBJ1-6	TRBV6-1	ASGGVGGNSPLH
TRBJ2-1	TRBV12-3/TRBV12-4	ASSLGTSGKWREQF
TRBJ1-1	TRBV19	ASSILGPTEAF
TRBJ2-7	TRBV20-1	SARKTGIFDEQY
TRBJ1-1	TRBV28	ASSFPGPNTEAF
TRBJ2-3	TRBV20-1	SARDPGIGDTQY
TRBJ1-6	TRBV6-1	ASSPSEDTPLH
TRBJ1-6	TRBV6-5	ASSYSQQNSPLH
TRBJ2-1	TRBV19	ASTQGLEYNEQF
TRBJ2-2	TRBV2	ASSDPSGNTGELF
TRBJ1-2	TRBV28	ASSGLPHNYGYT
TRBJ2-3	TRBV7-2	ASSAGTQADTQY
TRBJ1-2	TRBV29-1	SVEGENYGYT
TRBJ1-1	TRBV2	ASKELNTEAF
TRBJ1-5	TRBV6-1	ASSEARGKH
TRBJ1-2	TRBV5-1	ASSPPTGLGGYT
TRBJ1-2	TRBV6-2/TRBV6-3	ASILRGGANGYT
TRBJ1-2	TRBV20-1	SARSSSGGYT
TRBJ2-1	TRBV24-1	ATSDLSGANNEQF
TRBJ2-7	TRBV6-1	ASSLEYEQY
TRBJ2-3	TRBV6-1	ASSDGGDTDTQY
TRBJ2-7	TRBV2	ASSYGGTVYEQY
TRBJ2-5	TRBV5-1	ASSSLAGGGKETQY
TRBJ1-1	TRBV7-2	ASSPHTFFGPEAF
TRBJ2-5	TRBV3-1	ASSQVRDRRLLGEETQY
TRBJ2-7	TRBV12-3/TRBV12-4	ASSLGTASGEQY
TRBJ2-2	TRBV7-2	ASSLGGTGTGELF
TRBJ2-7	TRBV20-1	SARLASYEQY
TRBJ2-7	TRBV20-1	SASYEQY
TRBJ2-1	TRBV6-6	ASSTIGLAGKYNEQF
TRBJ1-1	TRBV10-3	AIRPSGNTEAF
TRBJ2-2	TRBV29-1	SALILGELF
TRBJ2-3	TRBV7-3	ASSLTGDTQY
TRBJ1-2	TRBV6-1	ASRGQGTYGYT
TRBJ2-7	TRBV6-1	ASSLGRWGEQY
TRBJ2-6	TRBV11-2	ATTELASGANVLT
TRBJ1-5	TRBV30	ALRQGAQPQH